Below, 16 T cell receptor beta chains from the same sample are listed, as sequenced in a study of cytomegalovirus exposure and HLA in healthy donors. The PCR made use of 60 Vbeta and 13 Jbeta primers. Here immunoSEQ multiplex PCR was the method, and the copy in TCRdb shows in-frame clones only, minus some. The table includes tens of thousands of clones, over 60% detected once. The sequenced material came from PBMCs. These receptors all come from a man in his thirties or forties in good health and CMV-seropositive.

J is TRBJ2-1 and V is TRBV5-1, with TRBD2 matching over 12 bases. CDR1 and CDR2 (germline): SGHRS, YFSETQ. Unmatched junction bases numbered 7, after V lost 3 bases and J lost 3 bases. The CDR3 contains 17 residues. CDR3 loop: CASSSTSGGLYYNEQFF. CDR3 coding DNA: TGCGCCAGCAGCTCCACTAGCGGGGGGCTCTACTACAATGAGCAGTTCTTC.

This clone was recorded once. This sequence joins TRBV11-1 and TRBJ1-6; D is uncertain. Between the trimmed V and J ends, which lost 5 bases and 14 bases, there was a span of 19 bases. Germline V gene data show CDR1 as SGHAT and CDR2 as FQDESV (reference sequence). The CDR3 totals 14 residues. CDR3: CASSGRDTRLTLHF. The CDR3 nucleotides are TGTGCCAGCAGCGGTCGAGATACCCGGTTGACCCTCCACTTT.

This sequence joins TRBV30 and TRBJ2-5; weak D call: TRBD1 (6 bases). Gene TRBJ2-7 matches the end of the DNA better, so the J call may be wrong. The CDR3 is 14 residues long. CDR1 and CDR2 from the germline V gene are GTSNPN and SVGIG (reference sequence). CDR3 sequence: CAWSPPDRSYEQYF. DNA of the CDR3: TGTGCCTGGAGTCCCCCGGACAGAAGCTACGAGCAGTACTTC.

The rearrangement joins TRBV6-6 to TRBJ1-3; D might be TRBD1 (5 bases). This CDR3 spans 15 amino acids. V lost 5 bases and J 0 bases, leaving 11 bases between the germline ends. CDR1 and CDR2 from the germline V gene are MNHNY and SVGAGI (reference sequence). CDR3 amino acids: CASSHPDISGNTIYF. CDR3 bases: TGTGCCAGCAGTCATCCGGACATCTCTGGAAACACCATATATTTT.

This chain links TRBV19 with TRBJ1-5; 9 nucleotides match TRBD1. V gave up 10 bases and J gave up 9 bases; unmatched junction bases: 10. The CDR3 runs 13 residues. The V gene's germline CDR1 is LNHDA and CDR2 SQIVND (reference sequence). The chain's CDR3 is CATRDRGGPPQHF. The CDR3 nucleotides read TGTGCCACCAGAGACAGGGGGGGGCCGCCCCAGCATTTT.

This clone was seen only a few times. The V call is TRBV6-1, the J call TRBJ2-7; D gene uncertain. Germline-derived CDR1 and CDR2 are MNHNS and SASEGT. V dropped 0 bases and J dropped 7 bases, with 10 bases sitting between them. The CDR3 consists of 13 residues. CDR3 nucleotides: TGTGCCAGCAGTGAAGCCCGCCAGCGAGAGCAGTACTTC. Its protein is CASSEARQREQYF.

This clone has only one observation. The V gene is TRBV6-6, the J gene TRBJ2-5, with 7 bases fitting TRBD2. This CDR3 spans 15 amino acids. With V trimmed by 5 bases and J by 8 bases, 14 bases remained unmatched. CDR1 is MNHNY, CDR2 SVGAGI, per germline (reference sequence). This chain's CDR3 is CASSQKWNRGVTQYF. The CDR3 DNA sequence: TGTGCCAGCAGTCAAAAATGGAACCGGGGGGTTACCCAGTACTTC.

The V and J genes are TRBV6-5 and TRBJ2-7; D possibly corresponds to TRBD2 (5 bases). Germline CDR1 reads MNHEY; CDR2 reads SVGAGI. The CDR3 spans 15 residues. V was trimmed by 0 bases and J by 6 bases, leaving 15 bases between them. CDR3: CASSYSAGMGREQYF. The CDR3 DNA sequence: TGTGCCAGCAGTTACTCAGCCGGGATGGGCCGCGAGCAGTACTTC.

The V call is TRBV6-1, the J call TRBJ1-1; 8 bases are shared with TRBD1. Germline CDR1 is MNHNS and CDR2 is SASEGT. The CDR3 covers 15 residues. V gave up 5 bases and J gave up 2 bases; unmatched junction bases: 7. CDR3 loop: CASSNDRGYNTEAFF. As DNA, the CDR3 is TGTGCCAGCAGTAACGACAGGGGATATAACACTGAAGCTTTCTTT.

A few counts support this clone. This chain connects TRBV14 to TRBJ2-5; 7 bases match TRBD1. Germline assignment: CDR1 SGHDN and CDR2 FVKESK. The trim removed 3 bases at V and 2 bases at J, leaving 6 bases unmatched. The CDR3 is made up of 15 amino acids. CDR3: CASSQILGQQETQYF. The DNA for the CDR3 is TGTGCCAGCAGCCAGATCCTGGGACAGCAAGAGACCCAGTACTTC.

V and J are TRBV6-1 and TRBJ1-2; D uncertain. The CDR3 is 14 amino acids. Germline V gene lookup returns CDR1 MNHNS and CDR2 SASEGT. V gave up 7 bases and J gave up 5 bases, with 17 bases separating them. The CDR3 loop reads CASNGGLADYGYTF. The CDR3 bases are TGTGCCAGCAATGGAGGACTGGCCGATTATGGCTACACCTTC.

The chain has TRBV4-1 and TRBJ2-2; weak D call: TRBD2 (5 bases). Trimming left V 1 base short and J 4 bases short, with 10 bases between. Germline loops: CDR1 MGHRA, CDR2 YSYEKL. This CDR3 contains 15 residues. CDR3 sequence: CASSQGRSPTGELFF. The CDR3 DNA sequence: TGCGCCAGCAGCCAAGGGAGGTCGCCCACCGGGGAGCTGTTTTTT.

This clone was counted a few times. The genes are TRBV6-5 and TRBJ2-7; perhaps TRBD1 as D (6 bases). This CDR3 comprises 14 residues. In germline, CDR1 is MNHEY, CDR2 SVGAGI. V was pared by 8 bases and J by 1 base, with 15 bases between. CDR3 DNA sequence: TGTGCCAGCCGCGGCCCCGGGACATCCTACGAGCAGTACTTC. The encoded protein is CASRGPGTSYEQYF.

This chain uses TRBV9 with TRBJ1-1; TRBD1 might be the D (6 bases). The germline V gene encodes CDR1 SGDLS and CDR2 YYNGEE. V lost 3 bases, J lost 1 base, and 16 bases lay in between. CDR3 size: 16 residues. DNA of the CDR3: TGTGCCAGCAGCGCCTCCTCCTACAGGGAGAACACTGAAGCTTTCTTT. Its protein product is CASSASSYRENTEAFF. Supplemented by reference TRBV9 and TRBJ1-1, the full variable domain reads DSGVTQTPKHLITATGQRVTLRCSPRSGDLSVYWYQQSLDQGLQFLIQYYNGEERAKGNILERFSAQQFPDLHSELNLSSLELGDSALYFCASSASSYRENTEAFFGQGTRLTVV.

The V gene is TRBV2, the J gene TRBJ1-5; possible D gene TRBD1, 5 bases. CDR1 is SNHLY and CDR2 is FYNNEI in the germline V gene. Trimming removed 6 bases from V and 7 bases from J, with 10 bases in between. The CDR3 spans 12 residues. The CDR3 DNA sequence: TGTGCCAGCAGGGGGGGACGGCAGCCCCAGCATTTT. Translating it yields CASRGGRQPQHF.

This chain links TRBV4-3 with TRBJ1-2; D might be TRBD1 (6 bases). Per germline, CDR1 LGHNA and CDR2 YSLEER. This CDR3 is 15 amino acids long. V lost 0 bases and J lost 5, with 13 bases in between. CDR3 in amino acids: CASSQETGHGYGYTF. The DNA for the CDR3 is TGCGCCAGCAGCCAAGAAACAGGGCACGGATATGGCTACACCTTC.